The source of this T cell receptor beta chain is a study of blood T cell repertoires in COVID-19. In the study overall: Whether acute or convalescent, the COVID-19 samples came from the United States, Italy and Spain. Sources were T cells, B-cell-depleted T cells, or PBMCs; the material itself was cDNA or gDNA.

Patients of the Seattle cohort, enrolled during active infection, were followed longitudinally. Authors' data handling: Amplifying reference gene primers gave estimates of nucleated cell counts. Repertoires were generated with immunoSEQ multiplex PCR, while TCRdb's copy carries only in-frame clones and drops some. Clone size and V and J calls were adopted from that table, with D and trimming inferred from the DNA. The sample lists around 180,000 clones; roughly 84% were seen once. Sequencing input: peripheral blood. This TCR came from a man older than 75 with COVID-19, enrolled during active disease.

This CDR3 is CASSGEGVGNTIYF. CDR3 sequence (DNA): TGTGCCAGCAGCGGAGAGGGGGTTGGAAACACCATATATTTT. V and J are TRBV9 and TRBJ1-3; possibly TRBD1 for D (6 bases). Trimming left V 3 bases short and J 3 bases short, with 10 bases between. The germline CDR1 and CDR2 sequences are SGDLS and YYNGEE. CDR3 length: 14 residues.